The 20 T cell receptor beta chains reported below all come from one sample, sequenced in a study of Ad26.COV2.S vaccination and SARS-CoV-2 variants. As to treatment: about 20 received Ad26.COV2.S at low or high dose, single or two shots; 5 received placebo; per-sample allocation not given. Day 63 following the first vaccine or placebo injection was when the samples were taken. Clones were sequenced by immunoSEQ multiplex PCR, and TCRdb holds only the in-frame ones, with some missing. The table lists just over 350,000 clones, 80% to 90% of them singletons. The material was peripheral blood, obtained in a trial of Ad26.COV2.S vaccine versus placebo. Receptors were obtained from a person aged 18 to 59 who received the Ad26.COV2.S COVID-19 vaccine or a placebo.

This clone turned up a few times. This chain connects TRBV7-2 to TRBJ2-7; the D gene is possibly TRBD1 (6 bases). Germline CDR1 reads SGHTA; CDR2 reads FQGNSA. The CDR3 totals 16 residues. V was pared by 4 bases and J by 1 base, with 17 bases between. CDR3 sequence reads: CASSWITGLESYEQYF. DNA for the CDR3: TGTGCCAGCAGCTGGATTACAGGGTTAGAATCCTACGAGCAGTACTTC.

The chain recombines TRBV4-3 with TRBJ2-1; 14 bases map to TRBD2. V lost 0 bases and J lost 1; bases outside the gene matches: 14. Germline CDR1 LGHNA, CDR2 YSLEER. The CDR3 is made up of 22 amino acids. For the CDR3, the DNA is TGCGCCAGCAGCCAAGAAGGGACTAGCGGGGGCCCAGCAGTTGGTTCCTACAATGAGCAGTTCTTC. Its translation: CASSQEGTSGGPAVGSYNEQFF.

The CDR3, as DNA: TGTGCCAGCAGTGACATCGACACGAATGAGCAGTTCTTC. Amino acids: CASSDIDTNEQFF. V is TRBV6-4 and J is TRBJ2-1; D gene uncertain. Looked up from germline, CDR1 is MRHNA and CDR2 is SNTAGT. The CDR3 is 13 amino acids. Between the trimmed V and J ends, which lost 2 bases and 7 bases, there was a span of 9 bases.

This clone was seen once. The V and J genes are TRBV13 and TRBJ2-7; 7 bases map to TRBD1. Germline CDR1 is PRHDT and CDR2 is FYEKMQ (reference sequence). Trimming removed 4 bases from V and 2 bases from J; junction bases left unmatched: 8. This CDR3 region has 15 residues. This chain's CDR3 is CASSSKNRGTYEQYF. The CDR3 DNA reads as TGTGCCAGCAGCTCGAAGAACAGGGGAACCTACGAGCAGTACTTC.

The chain joins TRBV21-1 to TRBJ1-5. TRBV21-1 is noted as a pseudogene. This CDR3 region has 14 residues. CDR3 DNA sequence: TGTGCCAGCAGCCTAACGGATAGCAATCAGCCCCAGCATTTT. It codes for CASSLTDSNQPQHF.

The V call is TRBV19, the J call TRBJ1-5; 8 bases are shared with TRBD1. The germline CDR1 and CDR2 sequences are LNHDA and SQIVND (reference sequence). Trimming cost V 6 bases and J 9 bases; bases outside gene matches: 16. This CDR3 is built from 16 residues. Written as DNA, the CDR3 is TGTGCCAGTAGCACCGGACAGGGCCATAGCAATGGGCCCCAGCATTTT. Protein product: CASSTGQGHSNGPQHF.

This clone was recorded a few times. The V and J genes are TRBV7-6 and TRBJ2-2, with unresolved D. V dropped 5 bases and J dropped 0 bases, with 7 bases sitting between them. The CDR3 is 14 residues long. Germline values: CDR1 SGHVS, CDR2 FNYEAQ. DNA of the CDR3: TGTGCCAGCAGCCGAGGAACGAACACCGGGGAGCTGTTTTTT. Translated, it gives CASSRGTNTGELFF. Full variable domain (missing parts from reference TRBV7-6 and TRBJ2-2): GAGVSQSPRYKVTKRGQDVALRCDPISGHVSLYWYRQALGQGPEFLTYFNYEAQQDKSGLPNDRFSAERPEGSISTLTIQRTEQRDSAMYRCASSRGTNTGELFFGEGSRLTVL.

This chain uses TRBV4-1 with TRBJ2-4; possible D gene TRBD1, 6 bases. The CDR3 has 13 residues. V was shortened by 1 base and J by 9 bases, with 10 bases between the two germline ends. The germline gives CDR1 MGHRA, CDR2 YSYEKL. The CDR3 spells CASSQAGAAIQYF. CDR3 coding DNA: TGCGCCAGCAGCCAAGCAGGGGCGGCCATTCAGTACTTC.

The J gene is TRBJ2-3, the V gene TRBV28; D gene ambiguous. Germline CDR1 reads MDHEN; CDR2 reads SYDVKM. The V and J ends lost 1 base and 4 bases respectively, with 9 bases between them. The CDR3 runs 14 residues. The CDR3 loop reads CASSLFGFPDTQYF. CDR3 bases: TGTGCCAGCAGTTTATTTGGATTCCCAGATACGCAGTATTTT. The full variable domain, with the rest looked up from reference TRBV28 and TRBJ2-3, is DVKVTQSSRYLVKRTGEKVFLECVQDMDHENMFWYRQDPGLGLRLIYFSYDVKMKEKGDIPEGYSVSREKKERFSLILESASTNQTSMYLCASSLFGFPDTQYFGPGTRLTVL.

The genes are TRBV7-9 and TRBJ2-2; either TRBD1 or TRBD2 may supply D (5 bases each). V dropped 9 bases and J dropped 0 bases, with 11 bases sitting between them. The V gene's germline CDR1 is SEHNR and CDR2 FQNEAQ (reference sequence). The CDR3 runs to 14 residues. Here the CDR3 reads CARTGLANTGELFF. In DNA form, the CDR3 reads TGTGCCAGGACGGGGCTAGCGAACACCGGGGAGCTGTTTTTT.

This rearrangement joins TRBV24-1 to TRBJ1-5; D is possibly TRBD1 (6 bases). CDR3 size: 15 residues. The germline gives CDR1 KGHDR, CDR2 SFDVKD. The germline V and J ends were trimmed by 4 bases and 3 bases, with 12 bases remaining between them. The CDR3 loop is CATSDPDRPNQPQHF. The CDR3 region has the DNA TGTGCCACCAGTGACCCCGACAGGCCCAATCAGCCCCAGCATTTT.

The V gene is TRBV6-2 or TRBV6-3, the J gene TRBJ1-1, with a tentative D call TRBD1 (6 bases). The CDR3 is made up of 16 amino acids. Germline V gene lookup returns CDR1 MNHEY and CDR2 SVGEGT. The ends were cut back, 4 bases at V and 0 bases at J, with 15 bases in the middle. The CDR3 here is CASSWQGQIMNTEAFF. The CDR3 coding sequence is TGTGCCAGCAGTTGGCAAGGACAGATCATGAACACTGAAGCTTTCTTT.

The chain joins TRBV6-2 or TRBV6-3 to TRBJ2-7; D could derive from TRBD1 or TRBD2 (5 bases each). Trimming removed 4 bases from V and 10 bases from J, with 17 bases in between. CDR1 is MNHEY, CDR2 SVGEGT, per germline. The CDR3 loop spans 13 amino acids. The CDR3 DNA follows: TGTGCCAGCAGTTGGGGACCGAAACTAATCCAGTACTTC. Amino acid sequence: CASSWGPKLIQYF.

The rearrangement uses TRBV7-8 and TRBJ2-7; TRBD1 matches at 8 bases. CDR1 SGHVS and CDR2 FQNEAQ come from the germline V gene. CDR3 length: 15 amino acids. The ends lost 4 bases at V and 4 bases at J; junction bases unmatched: 9. The CDR3 protein is CASSYGTGATYEQYF. The CDR3 region has the DNA TGTGCCAGCAGCTATGGGACAGGAGCCACATACGAGCAGTACTTC.

This clone has a single count. V is TRBV12-3 or TRBV12-4 and J is TRBJ2-2; no definite D call. Trimming removed 7 bases at V and 6 bases at J, with 6 bases between. CDR3 length equals 11 residues. CDR3 in DNA: TGTGCCAGCACCTTAGCCGGGGAGCTGTTTTTT. This encodes CASTLAGELFF.

The table lists this clone with a count of one. The rearrangement links TRBV9 to TRBJ2-3; 13 nucleotides agree with TRBD2. Germline-derived CDR1 and CDR2 are SGDLS and YYNGEE. With 4 bases clipped from V and 4 bases from J, the junction kept 6 bases outside the gene matches. CDR3 length: 16 residues. DNA of the CDR3: TGTGCCAGCAGCCCCTCCGGGACTAGCGGGGCAGATACGCAGTATTTT. This translates into CASSPSGTSGADTQYF.

The V call is TRBV7-9, the J call TRBJ2-3; tentative D call: TRBD2 (5 bases). Germline V gene sequence: CDR1 SEHNR, CDR2 FQNEAQ (reference sequence). This CDR3 contains 16 residues. With 2 bases removed from V and 0 bases from J, the gap between germline ends came to 12 bases. The CDR3 reads CASSLLDFPSTDTQYF. The CDR3 DNA reads as TGTGCCAGCAGCTTACTGGACTTCCCTAGCACAGATACGCAGTATTTT.

The V gene is TRBV19, the J gene TRBJ2-7, with unresolved D. In germline, CDR1 is LNHDA, CDR2 SQIVND (reference sequence). The CDR3 is 15 residues long. Trimming removed 1 base at V and 1 base at J, with 11 bases between. The CDR3 protein is CASSIADAASYEQYF. CDR3 DNA: TGTGCCAGTAGTATAGCAGACGCGGCTTCCTACGAGCAGTACTTC.

The chain recombines TRBV9 with TRBJ2-2; TRBD1 matches at 8 bases. The ends lost 4 bases at V and 3 bases at J; junction bases unmatched: 8. This CDR3 has 16 amino acids. Germline CDR1 and CDR2: SGDLS and YYNGEE. As DNA, the CDR3 is TGTGCCAGCAGCTCCGGGACAGGCCTCTACACCGGGGAGCTGTTTTTT. It yields the protein CASSSGTGLYTGELFF. Full variable domain (missing parts from reference TRBV9 and TRBJ2-2): DSGVTQTPKHLITATGQRVTLRCSPRSGDLSVYWYQQSLDQGLQFLIQYYNGEERAKGNILERFSAQQFPDLHSELNLSSLELGDSALYFCASSSGTGLYTGELFFGEGSRLTVL.

The V and J genes are TRBV25-1 and TRBJ2-2; the D gene is possibly TRBD1 (5 bases). This CDR3 comprises 18 residues. The V gene's germline CDR1 is MGHDK and CDR2 SYGVNS. Between the trimmed V and J ends, which lost 4 bases and 5 bases, there was a span of 23 bases. CDR3 bases: TGTGCCAGCAGTGCACAAGGAAATGGGGCTTCCCGAACCGGGGAGCTGTTTTTT. Its protein is CASSAQGNGASRTGELFF.